This TCR beta chain derives from a study of CD8 T cells in ankylosing spondylitis. TCRdb reanalysed the 5' RACE reads using MiXCR and keeps one entry per CDR3 protein. The sample shows around 130,000 distinct CDR3 sequences, 6% to 8.5% of them seen only once. With 7 bases removed from V and 3 bases from J, the gap between germline ends came to 11 bases. The CDR3 extends over 13 amino acids. The germline V gene encodes CDR1 MGHRA and CDR2 YSYEKL. Input material: blood, either unsorted or a sorted T cell fraction (not recorded which). This chain joins TRBV4-1 and TRBJ2-3; the D gene is possibly TRBD1 (5 bases). The receptor was derived from a male donor with ankylosing spondylitis or in good health (not recorded which). The CDR3 nucleotides read TGCGCCAGCAAGTTGCAGGGAACAGATACGCAGTATTTT. Translating gives CASKLQGTDTQYF.